The TCR beta chain described here comes from a study of response to subunit inactivated influenza vaccine. One entry per CDR3 protein results from TCRdb running MiXCR on the RT-PCR reads. Seen here are roughly 540,000 distinct CDR3 sequences, roughly 25% observed once, and the top ten hold 2.5% to 3%. Germline trimming cut 7 bases from V and 6 bases from J; bases unmatched to any gene: 10. Germline CDR1 reads SGHAT; CDR2 reads FQNNGV. CDR3 length equals 16 residues. The same sample was also studied in work on T cells expressing NK-cell markers. As reported in that work: Synthesis of TCR beta cDNA relied on 5'RACE template switching carrying UMIs. The study drew TCR beta repertoires from sorted CD3+CD56+NKG2C+, CD3+CD56+NKG2C- and CD3+CD56-NKG2C+ T cells.

The V and J genes are TRBV11-2 and TRBJ2-5; 14 bases map to TRBD2. The receptor comes from a man aged 45-65 years who received an inactivated influenza vaccine. The sample here was CD4+ T cells sorted from PBMCs, taken 12 days after vaccination. CDR3 loop: CASTIGTSGSKQTQYF. The CDR3 DNA sequence: TGTGCCAGCACCATTGGGACTAGCGGGAGTAAGCAGACCCAGTACTTC.